The 7 T cell receptor beta chains presented below share a single source sample, sequenced in a study of Ad26.COV2.S vaccination and SARS-CoV-2 variants. Treatment described: around 19 received Ad26.COV2.S at low or high dose, single or two shots; 5 received placebo; per-sample allocation not given. Collection of samples fell on day 63 after the first vaccine or placebo injection. Clones were sequenced by immunoSEQ multiplex PCR, and TCRdb holds only the in-frame ones, with some missing. Found here are about 480,000 clones, roughly nine tenths of them singletons; the top ten hold roughly 13%. The source was peripheral blood, collected in a trial of Ad26.COV2.S vaccine versus placebo. Receptor source: a person aged 18-60 years who received the Ad26.COV2.S COVID-19 vaccine or a placebo.

The CDR3 region has the DNA TGTGCCTGGAGATTCGGAACTCGCTCCTACGAGCAGTACTTC. This gives the protein CAWRFGTRSYEQYF. The chain couples TRBV30 to TRBJ2-7; D remains unclear. From germline, CDR1 is GTSNPN and CDR2 SVGIG (reference sequence). V was shortened by 3 bases and J by 0 bases, with 12 bases between the two germline ends. There are 14 residues in the CDR3.

Here the CDR3 reads CASSLVRDRTYEQYF. DNA for the CDR3: TGTGCCAGCAGCTTAGTCCGGGACAGGACCTACGAGCAGTACTTC. The rearrangement links TRBV7-6 to TRBJ2-7; TRBD1 agrees at 8 bases. The length of the CDR3 is 15 residues. V shed 1 base, J shed 2 bases, and the junction held 4 bases outside the gene matches. The V gene's germline CDR1 is SGHVS and CDR2 FNYEAQ.

The V gene is TRBV5-1, the J gene TRBJ1-1; D is unresolved. The CDR3 length is 14 residues. The germline gives CDR1 SGHRS, CDR2 YFSETQ. V was clipped by 4 bases and J by 1 base, with 11 bases between them. The CDR3 reads CASSPHHQNTEAFF. CDR3 DNA: TGCGCCAGCAGCCCCCACCATCAGAACACTGAAGCTTTCTTT.

The count of this clone is one. The CDR3 bases are TGTGCCAGCAGTGATCCACCGACAGGGGGCAATTCACCCCTCCACTTT. Its protein is CASSDPPTGGNSPLHF. This chain links TRBV6-1 with TRBJ1-6; 10 bases map to TRBD1. Losses at the gene ends were 3 bases for V and 7 bases for J; bases not matched to a gene: 6. CDR3 length: 16 amino acids. Germline lookup yields CDR1 MNHNS and CDR2 SASEGT.

This clone was seen only once. CDR3 sequence reads: CASSYQAVLGGNTEAFF. Written as DNA, the CDR3 is TGTGCCAGCAGTTACCAGGCGGTTTTGGGGGGGAACACTGAAGCTTTCTTT. The chain is built from TRBV6-2 or TRBV6-3 and TRBJ1-1; perhaps TRBD1 as D (5 bases). V lost 2 bases to trimming and J lost 1 base, with 17 bases between them. The CDR3 loop spans 17 amino acids. Germline V lookup: CDR1 MNHEY, CDR2 SVGEGT.

The rearrangement uses TRBV30 and TRBJ1-1; TRBD1 matches 7 bases. CDR1 and CDR2 (germline): GTSNPN, SVGIG (reference sequence). The CDR3 length is 12 residues. The V segment lost 1 base and the J segment 6 bases; nucleotides outside the gene matches: 2. The CDR3, as DNA: TGTGCCTGGAGTGCAGGGGGGCCTGAAGCTTTCTTT. Amino acids: CAWSAGGPEAFF.

This chain connects TRBV24-1 to TRBJ2-1; possible D gene TRBD2, 5 bases. Trimming stripped 5 bases from V and 1 base from J, with 11 bases between. CDR1 and CDR2 from the germline V gene are KGHDR and SFDVKD. The length of the CDR3 is 15 residues. This CDR3 is CATSGWESSYNEQFF. The CDR3 coding sequence is TGTGCCACCAGTGGGTGGGAGAGTTCCTACAATGAGCAGTTCTTC.